These 16 T cell receptor beta chains originate from one sample sequenced in a study of T cell responses to AZD1222 COVID-19 vaccine (dated by TCRdb to the early 2020s). The sample's time point label, in plain terms: baseline before first vaccination. Library method: the immunoSEQ multiplex PCR assay. Entries here come from immuneACCESS through TCRdb and include only in-frame sequences with V and J called. Some clones fail to appear in such tables; in the studies checked, an unresolved V gene covers under half of the shortfall, and the cause of the remainder is unknown. This sample holds roughly 66,000 clones; 80% to 85% were observed only once. The ten most abundant clones make up under 8% of the sample. The starting material was peripheral blood, obtained on day 0 of AZD1222 vaccination. These receptors all stem from an adult in good health.

The CDR3 is CASSLGRGMNTEAFF. CDR3 bases: TGTGCCAGCAGTCTGGGACGGGGGATGAACACTGAAGCTTTCTTT. The chain couples TRBV6-5 to TRBJ1-1; TRBD1 might be the D (5 bases). Germline V CDR1 and CDR2: MNHEY, SVGAGI. The V end was cut by 5 bases, the J end by 0 bases, with 13 bases between. The CDR3 has 15 residues.

The J gene is TRBJ1-2, the V gene TRBV6-6, with D uncertain. V was shortened by 4 bases and J by 6 bases, with 15 bases between the two germline ends. CDR1 is MNHNY, CDR2 SVGAGI, per germline (reference sequence). This CDR3 has 14 amino acids. The CDR3 loop reads CASSSTPPGHGYTF. The CDR3 nucleotides read TGTGCCAGCAGTTCGACACCGCCCGGGCATGGCTACACCTTC.

The chain employs TRBV7-6 and TRBJ2-7; D may be TRBD2 (6 bases). Trimming removed 10 bases from V and 2 bases from J, with 12 bases in between. The germline V gene has CDR1 SGHVS and CDR2 FNYEAQ. The CDR3 consists of 12 residues. The CDR3 loop is CATYGGTYEQYF. The CDR3 nucleotides are TGTGCCACCTATGGGGGGACCTACGAGCAGTACTTC.

The DNA of the CDR3 is TGTGCCAGCAGCTTAGGTAGTGAGCAGTTCTTC. This sequence encodes CASSLGSEQFF. The chain is built from TRBV5-6 and TRBJ2-1; D is undetermined. The germline V gene encodes CDR1 SGHDT and CDR2 YYEEEE. Trimming took off 2 bases at V and 9 bases at J, with 6 bases between the two ends. CDR3 length equals 11 residues. The entire variable domain, with the rest obtained from reference TRBV5-6 and TRBJ2-1, is as follows: DAGVTQSPTHLIKTRGQQVTLRCSPKSGHDTVSWYQQALGQGPQFIFQYYEEEERQRGNFPDRFSGHQFPNYSSELNVNALLLGDSALYLCASSLGSEQFFGPGTRLTVL.

The chain employs TRBV5-1 and TRBJ1-6; maybe TRBD1 (5 bases). Germline CDR1 SGHRS, CDR2 YFSETQ. The CDR3 has 15 residues. V was cut by 0 bases and J by 3 bases, with 7 bases left in between. The CDR3 spells CASSLVGHYNSPLHF. As DNA, the CDR3 is TGCGCCAGCAGCTTGGTCGGACACTATAATTCACCCCTCCACTTT.

The chain uses TRBV7-2 and TRBJ2-7; no firm D call. Germline values: CDR1 SGHTA, CDR2 FQGNSA. This CDR3 comprises 14 residues. Trimming took 0 bases from V and 6 from J, leaving 12 bases between them. The CDR3 reads CASSLAGQAGEQYF. The CDR3, as DNA: TGTGCCAGCAGCTTAGCCGGGCAGGCTGGCGAGCAGTACTTC.

This clone occurred a few times. The rearrangement uses TRBV6-6 and TRBJ1-5; D gene ambiguous. Trimming cost V 6 bases and J 2 bases, with 17 bases left between them. CDR3 length equals 16 residues. CDR1 and CDR2 (germline): MNHNY, SVGAGI (reference sequence). In DNA, the CDR3 is TGTGCCAGCAGACACGGTCTTGGGGAGGGCAATCAGCCCCAGCATTTT. Translation gives CASRHGLGEGNQPQHF.

The V gene is TRBV21-1, the J gene TRBJ2-7; TRBD1, the table's D call, was not compared with the DNA. TRBV21-1 is a pseudogene locus. This CDR3 is built from 17 residues. CDR3 DNA sequence: TGTGCCAGCAGCACCTCACCACAGGGGCGGCGCTCCTACGAGCAGTACTTC. Translation: CASSTSPQGRRSYEQYF.

The gene calls are TRBV5-1 and TRBJ2-2; D remains unclear. The CDR3 covers 15 residues. Germline V gives CDR1 SGHRS, CDR2 YFSETQ. V dropped 2 bases and J dropped 0 bases, with 8 bases sitting between them. The CDR3 spells CASSFGPANTGELFF. As DNA, the CDR3 is TGCGCCAGCAGCTTCGGCCCCGCGAACACCGGGGAGCTGTTTTTT.

This clone was observed at least ten times. Other DNA variants within this sample encode the same CDR3. The V gene is TRBV27, the J gene TRBJ1-1, with a tentative D call TRBD1 (6 bases). Germline CDR1 MNHEY, CDR2 SMNVEV (reference sequence). This CDR3 has 13 amino acids. Trimming left V 6 bases short and J 4 bases short, with 12 bases between. The CDR3 DNA follows: TGTGCCAGCAGCTACAAGGGGGGCACTGAAGCTTTCTTT. As protein: CASSYKGGTEAFF.

The chain recombines TRBV11-3 with TRBJ2-3, with D possibly being TRBD2 (5 bases). The V end lost 1 base, the J end lost 6 bases, and 14 bases lay between the germline ends. Germline assignment: CDR1 SGHNT and CDR2 YENEEA. The CDR3 runs 15 residues. CDR3 loop: CASSLGLETGDTQYF. The CDR3 region has the DNA TGTGCCAGCAGCTTAGGTCTGGAAACGGGGGATACGCAGTATTTT. The whole variable domain, filled in from reference TRBV11-3 and TRBJ2-3, reads EAGVVQSPRYKIIEKKQPVAFWCNPISGHNTLYWYLQNLGQGPELLIRYENEEAVDDSQLPKDRFSAERLKGVDSTLKIQPAELGDSAVYLCASSLGLETGDTQYFGPGTRLTVL.

The chain uses TRBV4-2 and TRBJ2-1; D might be TRBD2 (5 bases). The V end was cut by 0 bases, the J end by 3 bases, with 12 bases between. Per the germline V gene, CDR1 is LGHNA and CDR2 is YNFKEQ. This CDR3 is built from 16 residues. DNA for the CDR3: TGTGCCAGCAGCCAAGATTATAGGAGGATCTACAATGAGCAGTTCTTC. Its translation is CASSQDYRRIYNEQFF.

The chain carries TRBV27 and TRBJ2-7; TRBD1 agrees at 9 bases. CDR1 is MNHEY and CDR2 is SMNVEV in the germline V gene (reference sequence). The CDR3 runs 15 residues. Trimming took 1 base from V and 3 from J; bases not matched to a gene: 4. CDR3 in DNA: TGTGCCAGCAGTTTATTGGACAGGGGAGGCTACGAGCAGTACTTC. Amino acids: CASSLLDRGGYEQYF.

V usage is TRBV27 and J usage is TRBJ2-3; no reliable D call. This CDR3 region has 13 residues. V gave up 3 bases and J gave up 9 bases, with 13 bases separating them. Germline values: CDR1 MNHEY, CDR2 SMNVEV (reference sequence). This chain's CDR3 is CASSLSPRGTQYF. The CDR3 DNA reads TGTGCCAGCAGTTTGTCTCCTAGAGGAACGCAGTATTTT.

CDR3 coding DNA: TGTGCCTGGAGTGACTGGGAGGACTATGGCTACACCTTC. Amino acid sequence: CAWSDWEDYGYTF. V and J are TRBV30 and TRBJ1-2, with D uncertain. V lost 1 base and J lost 3, with 9 bases in between. Germline V gives CDR1 GTSNPN, CDR2 SVGIG (reference sequence). The length of the CDR3 is 13 residues.

This clone was seen just once. This rearrangement joins TRBV6-5 to TRBJ2-1; D uncertain. This CDR3 spans 12 amino acids. The V end was cut by 6 bases, the J end by 7 bases, with 10 bases between. Germline CDR1 is MNHEY and CDR2 is SVGAGI. CDR3 region: CASSPRVNEQFF. The CDR3 DNA reads TGTGCCAGCAGCCCCCGCGTGAATGAGCAGTTCTTC.